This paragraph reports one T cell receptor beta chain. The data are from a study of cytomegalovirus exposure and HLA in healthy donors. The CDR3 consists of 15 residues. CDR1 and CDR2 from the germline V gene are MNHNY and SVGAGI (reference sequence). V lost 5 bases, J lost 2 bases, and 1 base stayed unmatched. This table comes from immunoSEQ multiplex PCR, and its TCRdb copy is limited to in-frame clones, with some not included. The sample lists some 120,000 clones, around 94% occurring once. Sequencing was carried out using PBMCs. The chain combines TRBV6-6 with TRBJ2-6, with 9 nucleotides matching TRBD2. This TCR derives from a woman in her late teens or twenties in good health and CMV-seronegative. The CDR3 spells CASSSGGPGANVLTF. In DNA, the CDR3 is TGTGCCAGCAGTAGCGGGGGGCCTGGGGCCAACGTCCTGACTTTC.